The clone carrying this TCR beta chain was detected once. These data originate in a study of cytomegalovirus exposure and HLA in healthy donors. The study ran its PCR with 60 Vbeta and 13 Jbeta primers. Sequenced by immunoSEQ multiplex PCR; TCRdb stores in-frame clones only, minus some. This table has 200,000 to 250,000 clones, about 80% appearing once. This receptor was identified in a man aged 18 to 30 in good health and CMV-seronegative. What was sequenced was PBMCs.

The CDR3 nucleotides read TGCGCCAGCAGCGCCACCGGGACTACGCTCTACGAGCAGTACTTC. Its protein is CASSATGTTLYEQYF. The rearrangement joins TRBV5-1 to TRBJ2-7; 7 bases are a match to TRBD2. This CDR3 spans 15 amino acids. CDR1 and CDR2 (germline): SGHRS, YFSETQ. Trimming at V came to 4 bases and at J to 3 bases, leaving 10 bases not matched to a gene.